These 25 T cell receptor beta chains were all obtained from the same sample, sequenced in a study of T cells in Graves' hyperthyroidism and ophthalmopathy. Amplified regions were TCR beta CDR3 sequences from RNA transcripts. A set of HTBI primers served as the primers for a first-round RT-PCR of the TCR CDR3. MiXCR, run by TCRdb on the multiplex PCR reads, gives a single entry per CDR3 protein. The table shows some 570,000 distinct CDR3 sequences, with about 15% occurring only once. What was sequenced was blood. The receptors come from a young woman with Graves' ophthalmopathy.

The sample holds many counts of this clonotype. The V gene is TRBV28, the J gene TRBJ1-6, with 11 bases matching TRBD1. The CDR3 contains 16 residues. Germline CDR1 and CDR2: MDHEN and SYDVKM. V gave up 4 bases and J gave up 10 bases; unmatched junction bases: 9. The CDR3 here is CASSSIGTGGSSPLHF. The DNA for the CDR3 is TGTGCCAGCAGTTCTATCGGGACAGGGGGTAGCTCACCCCTCCACTTT.

Concerning this clonotype: With a much larger clone just one base away, this may be a read error. J is TRBJ2-7 and V is TRBV3-2. TRBV3-2 is described as a pseudogene. The CDR3 is 13 amino acids. In DNA form, the CDR3 reads TGTGCCAGCAGCCAGGGTCACTCCTACGAGCAGTACTTC. Translated: CASSQGHSYEQYF.

CDR3 loop: CSVGHTEAFF. The CDR3 DNA reads TGCAGCGTTGGGCACACTGAAGCTTTCTTT. V and J are TRBV29-1 and TRBJ1-1; D ambiguous. V was shortened by 4 bases and J by 3 bases, with 3 bases between the two germline ends. The germline V gene encodes CDR1 SQVTM and CDR2 ANQGSEA. The CDR3 runs 10 residues.

This clonotype was counted at least ten times. The V and J genes are TRBV2 and TRBJ1-2; maybe TRBD1 (6 bases). V was clipped by 8 bases and J by 4 bases, with 14 bases between them. The CDR3 consists of 13 residues. CDR1 and CDR2 from the germline V gene are SNHLY and FYNNEI. As DNA, the CDR3 is TGTGCCAGCGTCTACAGGGACGGCTATGGCTACACCTTC. Translated: CASVYRDGYGYTF.

This chain uses TRBV6-2 or TRBV6-3 with TRBJ2-7, with 8 bases matching TRBD2. The CDR3 is made up of 14 amino acids. After removal of 4 bases from V and 5 bases from J, the junction contained 7 bases not matched to a gene. The V gene's germline CDR1 is MNHEY and CDR2 SVGEGT. The CDR3 bases are TGTGCCAGCAGTTTCCGGAGTAGCGGGAACGAGCAGTACTTC. This gives the protein CASSFRSSGNEQYF.

The chain couples TRBV6-4 to TRBJ1-6, with 7 bases that match TRBD1. The CDR3 runs to 15 residues. CDR1 and CDR2 from the germline V gene are MRHNA and SNTAGT. V lost 5 bases to trimming and J lost 8 bases; unmatched junction nucleotides: 9. The DNA for the CDR3 is TGTGCCAGCAGTTTCAGGACAGGCCGGGATTCACCCCTCCACTTT. Protein sequence: CASSFRTGRDSPLHF.

In regard to this clonotype: Just one base apart from a much larger clone, this may be a read error. The chain combines TRBV6-4 with TRBJ1-1; TRBD1 is a possible D gene (5 bases). The CDR3 loop spans 14 amino acids. Germline V gives CDR1 MRHNA, CDR2 SNTAGT. The V end was cut by 7 bases, the J end by 3 bases, with 15 bases between. CDR3 DNA: TGTGCCAGCACTCTACGGGGCAAGGACACTGAAGCTTTCTTT. Its translation: CASTLRGKDTEAFF.

This clonotype was detected many times. V gene TRBV28 combines with J gene TRBJ1-1; 9 bases line up with TRBD1. Germline values: CDR1 MDHEN, CDR2 SYDVKM. With V trimmed by 5 bases and J by 4 bases, 8 bases remained unmatched. This CDR3 contains 15 residues. The CDR3 here is CASSLGTGSGTEAFF. The DNA for the CDR3 is TGTGCCAGCAGTCTAGGGACAGGGTCGGGCACTGAAGCTTTCTTT.

The chain couples TRBV27 to TRBJ1-1, with 9 bases lining up with TRBD1. Germline assignment: CDR1 MNHEY and CDR2 SMNVEV (reference sequence). V trimming: 3 bases; J trimming: 11 bases; junction bases outside the gene matches: 4. The CDR3 loop spans 12 amino acids. This chain's CDR3 is CASSFPGQGAFF. In DNA form, the CDR3 reads TGTGCCAGCAGTTTCCCCGGACAGGGGGCTTTCTTT.

There are many counts of this clonotype. The V and J genes are TRBV7-2 and TRBJ2-1; 9 bases match TRBD2. There are 14 residues in the CDR3. V shed 4 bases and J 6 bases; nucleotides not matched to a gene: 4. Per germline, CDR1 SGHTA and CDR2 FQGNSA. The CDR3 region is CASSSGTSSNEQFF. CDR3 sequence (DNA): TGTGCCAGCAGCTCCGGGACTAGCAGCAATGAGCAGTTCTTC.

This clonotype was counted only a few times. The V gene is TRBV7-6, the J gene TRBJ1-4; D is uncertain. Looked up from germline, CDR1 is SGHVS and CDR2 is FNYEAQ. V was pared by 5 bases and J by 11 bases, with 27 bases between. This CDR3 has 17 amino acids. CDR3 nucleotide sequence: TGTGCCAGCAGCAAAATGCCTTTGGGAGGTAGCGGGAATAAACTGTTTTTT. Amino acids: CASSKMPLGGSGNKLFF.

The chain joins TRBV5-1 to TRBJ2-3, with D possibly TRBD1 on 6 matching bases. The CDR3 extends over 16 amino acids. Looked up from germline, CDR1 is SGHRS and CDR2 is YFSETQ. Trimming took 4 bases from V and 0 from J, leaving 15 bases between them. Here the CDR3 DNA reads TGCGCCAGCAGCCCGGGACAAGCCTCTAGCACAGATACGCAGTATTTT. Translated: CASSPGQASSTDTQYF.

The rearrangement joins TRBV16 to TRBJ1-6, with 9 bases that match TRBD1. V lost 4 bases, J lost 10 bases, and 11 bases stayed unmatched. Germline V lookup: CDR1 KGHSY, CDR2 FQNENV. The CDR3 consists of 16 residues. CDR3 coding DNA: TGTGCCAGCAGCCCCGCTTACAGGGGGCCTAACTCACCCCTCCACTTT. Translated, it gives CASSPAYRGPNSPLHF.

In its sample, this clonotype was seen many times. The chain is built from TRBV24-1 and TRBJ2-1; the match to TRBD2 covers 10 bases. J was trimmed by 0 bases and V by 3 bases; bases with no gene match: 1. CDR3 length: 16 amino acids. CDR1 KGHDR and CDR2 SFDVKD come from the germline V gene. CDR3 DNA sequence: TGTGCCACCAGTGATCCTAGCGGGAGCTCCTACAATGAGCAGTTCTTC. As protein: CATSDPSGSSYNEQFF.

At least ten counts were recorded for this clonotype. The chain carries TRBV4-3 and TRBJ1-2; D not certain. The CDR3 covers 14 residues. Germline V lookup: CDR1 LGHNA, CDR2 YSLEER. V gave up 0 bases and J gave up 7 bases, with 12 bases separating them. CDR3 loop: CASSQDPGEGGYTF. CDR3 in DNA: TGCGCCAGCAGCCAAGATCCTGGGGAGGGTGGCTACACCTTC.

The sample holds many counts of this clonotype. The chain is built from TRBV20-1 and TRBJ2-7; 10 nucleotides align to TRBD1. J lost 1 base, V lost 4 bases, and 4 bases had no gene match. Germline CDR1 is DFQATT and CDR2 is SNEGSKA (reference sequence). The CDR3 contains 14 residues. This CDR3 is CSAIGDRGSYEQYF. CDR3 in DNA: TGCAGTGCTATTGGGGACAGGGGATCCTACGAGCAGTACTTC.

This clonotype was counted ten times or more. The V and J genes are TRBV28 and TRBJ1-2, with a tentative D call TRBD1 (5 bases). CDR3 length equals 13 residues. V shed 5 bases and J shed 4 bases, with 11 bases lying between them. Germline-derived CDR1 and CDR2 are MDHEN and SYDVKM. CDR3 in amino acids: CASSAGRGYGYTF. As DNA, the CDR3 is TGTGCCAGCAGTGCCGGGAGGGGCTATGGCTACACCTTC.

This clonotype was found a few times. The CDR3, as DNA: TGTGCCAGCAACCCTGACAGGGCTTCAGATACGCAGTATTTT. Encoded protein: CASNPDRASDTQYF. The J gene is TRBJ2-3, the V gene TRBV5-8; 7 positions agree with TRBD1. The CDR3 contains 14 residues. Looked up from germline, CDR1 is SGHTS and CDR2 is YDEGEE. J was trimmed by 4 bases and V by 6 bases; bases with no gene match: 8.

This clonotype has ten or more counts. This chain joins TRBV20-1 and TRBJ2-1, with TRBD2 as a possible D gene (5 bases). Trimming stripped 0 bases from V and 0 bases from J, with 9 bases between. Germline values: CDR1 DFQATT, CDR2 SNEGSKA (reference sequence). The CDR3 covers 15 residues. The CDR3 region has the DNA TGCAGTGCTAGAGATATAGGGAGCTCCTACAATGAGCAGTTCTTC. The encoded protein is CSARDIGSSYNEQFF.

This clonotype has more than one count but fewer than ten. The J gene is TRBJ2-1, the V gene TRBV3-1; TRBD2 agrees at 12 bases. CDR1 and CDR2 from the germline V gene are LGHDT and YNNKEL (reference sequence). The CDR3 spans 16 residues. The ends lost 4 bases at V and 8 bases at J; junction bases unmatched: 9. The CDR3 coding sequence is TGTGCCAGCAGCCCGACTAGCGGGGGCCGAGGAGATGAGCAGTTCTTC. Amino acid sequence: CASSPTSGGRGDEQFF.

The rearrangement links TRBV28 to TRBJ1-5; D is ambiguous. Germline V gene data show CDR1 as MDHEN and CDR2 as SYDVKM. CDR3 length: 13 residues. V lost 5 bases, J lost 7 bases, and 12 bases lay in between. CDR3 nucleotides: TGTGCCAGCAGTCCCCGGGGAGGGCAGCCCCAGCATTTT. Protein product: CASSPRGGQPQHF.

This clonotype was counted a few times. Mismatch with germline at one junction end may stem from a read error. V is TRBV13 and J is TRBJ1-1, with D possibly being TRBD1 (6 bases). This CDR3 is built from 16 residues. Germline-derived CDR1 and CDR2 are PRHDT and FYEKMQ (reference sequence). CDR3 residues: CASSVGWQGKNTEAFF. CDR3 in DNA: TGTGCCAGCAGCGTAGGGTGGCAGGGGAAGAACACTGAAGCTTTCTTT.

The chain employs TRBV7-6 and TRBJ2-2; no definite D call. The V end lost 5 bases, the J end lost 3 bases, and 16 bases lay between the germline ends. The CDR3 loop spans 16 amino acids. Germline CDR1 SGHVS, CDR2 FNYEAQ. The CDR3 DNA reads TGTGCCAGCAGCCCCCGCATCGGCTTGGACACCGGGGAGCTGTTTTTT. As protein: CASSPRIGLDTGELFF.

This chain connects TRBV28 to TRBJ1-2; no clear D. CDR1 and CDR2 (germline): MDHEN, SYDVKM. The CDR3 is 13 amino acids. The V and J ends lost 3 bases and 3 bases respectively, with 8 bases between them. Here the CDR3 DNA reads TGTGCCAGCAGTTTCCGACTCGACTATGGCTACACCTTC. Its translation: CASSFRLDYGYTF.

This clonotype was found a few times. The V gene is TRBV10-3, the J gene TRBJ1-2; D is undetermined. CDR1 and CDR2 (germline): ENHRY, SYGVKD. The CDR3 has 13 amino acids. Trimming took 0 bases from V and 8 from J, leaving 10 bases between them. The CDR3, as DNA: TGTGCCATCAGTGAGTCGGGGTTTTCGGGCTACACCTTC. The encoded protein is CAISESGFSGYTF.